The 20 T cell receptor beta chains below all came from one sample that was sequenced in a study of identifying expanded T cells in peripheral blood (dated by TCRdb to 2018 to 2020). Library preparation used the immunoSEQ multiplex PCR assay. Here the immuneACCESS table is served through TCRdb, limited to in-frame sequences with V and J called. Missing clones are a known gap in these copies; in checked studies unresolved V genes cover under half, and the rest lacks a known reason. For this sample the table gives 75,000 to 95,000 clones, of which 85% were detected only once. The ten most abundant clones make up less than 5% of the sample. Material: blood. The receptors stem from a person aged 18 to 75 in good health.

V and J are TRBV10-3 and TRBJ2-5; maybe TRBD2 (5 bases). Trimming took 2 bases from V and 7 from J, leaving 17 bases between them. Germline V CDR1 and CDR2: ENHRY, SYGVKD. This CDR3 contains 15 residues. The CDR3 is CAISETSGVFGTQYF. CDR3 DNA: TGTGCCATCAGTGAGACTTCCGGGGTATTCGGGACCCAGTACTTC.

Points on this clone: Germline and junction disagree at one end, which may indicate a read error. This rearrangement joins TRBV7-8 to TRBJ1-2; unclear D gene. This CDR3 is built from 12 residues. The germline V gene has CDR1 SGHVS and CDR2 FQNEAQ. This CDR3 is CASSLASPGLAF. Written as DNA, the CDR3 is TGTGCCAGCAGCTTAGCGTCTCCCGGGTTGGCCTTC.

The chain links TRBV7-8 to TRBJ1-3; 9 bases match TRBD1. V dropped 5 bases and J dropped 2; count of bases not matched to a gene: 10. Germline assignment: CDR1 SGHVS and CDR2 FQNEAQ. The CDR3 has 17 amino acids. CDR3 protein: CASSPRRDRVTGNTIYF. The DNA for the CDR3 is TGTGCCAGCAGCCCACGCCGGGACAGGGTAACTGGAAACACCATATATTTT.

This clone was observed a single time. The V call is TRBV27, the J call TRBJ2-4; D is tentatively TRBD1 or TRBD2 (5 bases each). Germline lookup yields CDR1 MNHEY and CDR2 SMNVEV (reference sequence). Trimming shortened V by 10 bases and J by 0 bases, and 16 bases separated the two germline ends. The CDR3 extends over 15 amino acids. The DNA of the CDR3 is TGTGCCATTCTTTCGGGGACCATAGCCAAAAACATTCAGTACTTC. Translated: CAILSGTIAKNIQYF.

The V and J genes are TRBV1 and TRBJ2-7; no check of the table's D call, TRBD2, against the DNA was made. TRBV1 is an annotated pseudogene. CDR3 length: 17 amino acids. CDR3 sequence reads: CTSSQVGGPRISYEQYF. The CDR3 DNA reads TGCACCAGCAGCCAAGTGGGGGGACCGCGCATCTCCTACGAGCAGTACTTC.

The rearrangement links TRBV7-2 to TRBJ2-4; 10 bases match TRBD2. This CDR3 has 15 amino acids. Germline V gene lookup returns CDR1 SGHTA and CDR2 FQGNSA. The junction had 1 base not matched to a gene; V was cut back by 1 base and J by 4 bases. This chain's CDR3 is CASSLGSGGKNIQYF. The DNA of the CDR3 is TGTGCCAGCAGCTTAGGTAGCGGGGGGAAAAACATTCAGTACTTC.

The sample holds one count of this clone. In nucleotides, the CDR3 is TGCAGCGTCCTTCCGACGTCCCAGCAGTTCTTC. It translates to CSVLPTSQQFF. This rearrangement joins TRBV29-1 to TRBJ2-1; D is undetermined. Germline CDR1 and CDR2: SQVTM and ANQGSEA. Deletions cut 6 bases from V and 11 bases from J, with 14 bases between. This CDR3 is 11 amino acids long.

V and J are TRBV7-3 and TRBJ1-1; D is undetermined. In germline, CDR1 is SGHTA, CDR2 FQGTGA. The germline V and J ends were trimmed by 5 bases and 4 bases, with 11 bases remaining between them. The CDR3 loop spans 13 amino acids. CDR3 residues: CASSPQLGTEAFF. The DNA of the CDR3 is TGTGCCAGCAGCCCCCAGCTTGGCACTGAAGCTTTCTTT.

The CDR3 sequence: CASSLEDSSLAFF. The CDR3 region has the DNA TGTGCCAGCAGCTTGGAGGACAGCAGCCTGGCTTTCTTT. The J gene is TRBJ1-1, the V gene TRBV5-8; D may be TRBD1 (6 bases). The ends were cut back, 0 bases at V and 11 bases at J, with 14 bases in the middle. This CDR3 has 13 amino acids. Germline CDR1 and CDR2: SGHTS and YDEGEE.

The genes are TRBV5-6 and TRBJ1-1; TRBD1 might be the D (5 bases). CDR1 SGHDT and CDR2 YYEEEE come from the germline V gene. V shed 4 bases and J shed 4 bases, with 11 bases lying between them. The CDR3 runs to 13 residues. CDR3 coding DNA: TGTGCCAGCAGCCGCGGGGGGGGCACTGAAGCTTTCTTT. It translates to CASSRGGGTEAFF.

This chain uses TRBV27 with TRBJ2-7; no firm D call. The CDR3 sequence is 14 residues long. The V gene lost 7 bases and the J gene lost 0 bases, with 13 bases spanning the gap. Per germline, CDR1 MNHEY and CDR2 SMNVEV (reference sequence). CDR3 DNA sequence: TGTGCCAGCACAACTTTCCTGGGCTCCTACGAGCAGTACTTC. This sequence encodes CASTTFLGSYEQYF.

The chain couples TRBV5-5 to TRBJ2-6; TRBD2 aligns across 11 bases. Germline V lookup: CDR1 SGHKS, CDR2 YYEKEE (reference sequence). With 3 bases clipped from V and 4 bases from J, the junction kept 6 bases outside the gene matches. The CDR3 runs to 17 residues. CDR3 sequence (DNA): TGTGCCAGCAGCTCGACGACTAGCGGGGTGGGGGCCAACGTCCTGACTTTC. Its translation: CASSSTTSGVGANVLTF. Together with reference TRBV5-5 and TRBJ2-6, the CDR3 gives the full variable domain: DAGVTQSPTHLIKTRGQQVTLRCSPISGHKSVSWYQQVLGQGPQFIFQYYEKEERGRGNFPDRFSARQFPNYSSELNVNALLLGDSALYLCASSSTTSGVGANVLTFGAGSRLTVL.

The V and J genes are TRBV7-2 and TRBJ1-2, with TRBD1 matching over 9 bases. The ends lost 5 bases at V and 7 bases at J; junction bases unmatched: 17. The V gene's germline CDR1 is SGHTA and CDR2 FQGNSA. The CDR3 consists of 17 residues. CDR3 protein: CASSQLGTGFNIRGYTF. DNA for the CDR3: TGTGCCAGCAGCCAACTCGGGACAGGGTTCAATATACGTGGCTACACCTTC.

The chain has TRBV5-1 and TRBJ1-2; 7 bases map to TRBD1. Germline CDR1 reads SGHRS; CDR2 reads YFSETQ. The CDR3 length is 15 residues. With 4 bases clipped from V and 4 bases from J, the junction kept 10 bases outside the gene matches. The DNA of the CDR3 is TGCGCCAGCAGCCCGGGACAGTTTGGCTCCTATGGCTACACCTTC. Translating gives CASSPGQFGSYGYTF.

The CDR3 bases are TGTGCCAGTTGGAATACAGGGAACTATGGCTACACCTTC. Protein: CASWNTGNYGYTF. The chain employs TRBV6-5 and TRBJ1-2; D may be TRBD1 (6 bases). Trimming took off 9 bases at V and 2 bases at J, with 13 bases between the two ends. The length of the CDR3 is 13 residues. Germline CDR1 is MNHEY and CDR2 is SVGAGI.

The chain couples TRBV2 to TRBJ1-1; D gene uncertain. V was clipped by 0 bases and J by 3 bases, with 8 bases between them. Germline-derived CDR1 and CDR2 are SNHLY and FYNNEI. The CDR3 sequence is 14 residues long. CDR3 region: CASSEAAWDTEAFF. The CDR3 DNA reads TGTGCCAGCAGTGAAGCGGCTTGGGACACTGAAGCTTTCTTT.

The chain recombines TRBV7-9 with TRBJ2-2; a weak D match, TRBD1 (5 bases). V was pared by 4 bases and J by 7 bases, with 13 bases between. This CDR3 region has 14 residues. In germline, CDR1 is SEHNR, CDR2 FQNEAQ (reference sequence). CDR3 residues: CASSWKGEIGELFF. The CDR3 nucleotides read TGTGCCAGCAGCTGGAAAGGGGAAATCGGGGAGCTGTTTTTT.

This clone was observed once. The rearrangement joins TRBV4-1 to TRBJ2-3, with D maybe TRBD2 (5 bases). Looked up from germline, CDR1 is MGHRA and CDR2 is YSYEKL. The CDR3 consists of 16 residues. Trimming pared 5 bases from V and 0 bases from J, leaving 15 bases between. The CDR3 here is CASSSQPGRSTDTQYF. CDR3 DNA sequence: TGCGCCAGCAGCTCACAGCCGGGGAGAAGCACAGATACGCAGTATTTT.

CDR3 sequence reads: CASSLSVNYGYTF. CDR3 nucleotide sequence: TGTGCCAGCAGCTTATCCGTAAACTATGGCTACACCTTC. V usage is TRBV11-3 and J usage is TRBJ1-2; D unresolved. Trimming removed 2 bases at V and 2 bases at J, with 6 bases between. The CDR3 has 13 amino acids. From germline, CDR1 is SGHNT and CDR2 YENEEA.

This chain uses TRBV6-1 with TRBJ2-1; a possible D gene is TRBD2 (5 bases). CDR3 length: 11 amino acids. In germline, CDR1 is MNHNS, CDR2 SASEGT. The V gene lost 10 bases and the J gene lost 7 bases, with 11 bases spanning the gap. CDR3: CATPRGNEQFF. The CDR3 bases are TGTGCCACCCCCCGAGGGAATGAGCAGTTCTTC.